This entry lists 6 T cell receptor beta chains sequenced from one sample in a study of cytomegalovirus exposure and HLA in healthy donors. The PCR ran on 60 Vbeta and 13 Jbeta primers. Repertoires were generated with immunoSEQ multiplex PCR, while TCRdb's copy carries only in-frame clones and drops some. The sample yields roughly 110,000 clones, about 70% seen once. Material for sequencing was PBMCs. All receptors derive from a man aged 30 to 45 in good health and CMV-seropositive.

This chain connects TRBV6-4 to TRBJ1-5; possibly TRBD1 for D (6 bases). The CDR3 is made up of 15 amino acids. Germline V lookup: CDR1 MRHNA, CDR2 SNTAGT. V lost 3 bases and J 13 bases, leaving 22 bases between the germline ends. CDR3: CASSEIGAGAQSQHF. In DNA form, the CDR3 reads TGTGCCAGCAGTGAAATTGGGGCGGGGGCCCAGTCTCAGCATTTT.

The gene calls are TRBV5-4 and TRBJ1-1; D is unresolved. V lost 1 base to trimming and J lost 4 bases, with 11 bases between them. The CDR3 covers 14 residues. Germline V gene lookup returns CDR1 SGHNT and CDR2 YYREEE (reference sequence). Here the CDR3 reads CASSLSRSSTEAFF. The CDR3 bases are TGTGCCAGCAGCTTGAGTCGTAGTTCCACTGAAGCTTTCTTT.

The genes are TRBV19 and TRBJ2-1; 7 positions match TRBD1. The V segment lost 5 bases and the J segment 1 base; nucleotides outside the gene matches: 11. The CDR3 has 17 amino acids. From germline, CDR1 is LNHDA and CDR2 SQIVND (reference sequence). In DNA, the CDR3 is TGTGCCAGTAGTGCCCAGCTACAGGGGTTATCCTACAATGAGCAGTTCTTC. As protein: CASSAQLQGLSYNEQFF. The full variable domain, completed using reference TRBV19 and TRBJ2-1, is DGGITQSPKYLFRKEGQNVTLSCEQNLNHDAMYWYRQDPGQGLRLIYYSQIVNDFQKGDIAEGYSVSREKKESFPLTVTSAQKNPTAFYLCASSAQLQGLSYNEQFFGPGTRLTVL.

V gene TRBV7-9 combines with J gene TRBJ2-1; the D gene is possibly TRBD1 (5 bases). V was cut by 6 bases and J by 0 bases, with 15 bases left in between. The V gene's germline CDR1 is SEHNR and CDR2 FQNEAQ (reference sequence). This CDR3 has 16 residues. The CDR3 region has the DNA TGTGCCAGCAGGACCCTAAGGGGCATCTCCTACAATGAGCAGTTCTTC. Amino acid sequence: CASRTLRGISYNEQFF.

This chain joins TRBV7-6 and TRBJ2-3; D is perhaps TRBD2 (6 bases). CDR3 length: 14 residues. Germline-derived CDR1 and CDR2 are SGHVS and FNYEAQ. Trimming took off 4 bases at V and 3 bases at J, with 11 bases between the two ends. The CDR3 spells CASSSPGGTDTQYF. The CDR3 DNA is TGTGCCAGCAGCTCCCCCGGGGGAACAGATACGCAGTATTTT.

The chain combines TRBV5-1 with TRBJ2-7; D unclear. V was pared by 3 bases and J by 3 bases, with 7 bases between. This CDR3 spans 12 amino acids. Germline CDR1 and CDR2: SGHRS and YFSETQ. The CDR3 nucleotides are TGCGCCAGCAGCTCCCCCGGCTACGAGCAGTACTTC. It specifies CASSSPGYEQYF. The entire variable domain, with the rest obtained from reference TRBV5-1 and TRBJ2-7, is as follows: KAGVTQTPRYLIKTRGQQVTLSCSPISGHRSVSWYQQTPGQGLQFLFEYFSETQRNKGNFPGRFSGRQFSNSRSEMNVSTLELGDSALYLCASSSPGYEQYFGPGTRLTVT.